Listed below are T cell receptor beta chains from one sample, sequenced in a study of Ad26.COV2.S vaccination and SARS-CoV-2 variants. The data were produced by immunoSEQ multiplex PCR, yet TCRdb's version contains in-frame clones alone and is incomplete. The sample holds hundreds of thousands of clones, about 89% seen once. This material consisted of peripheral blood, taken in a trial of Ad26.COV2.S vaccine versus placebo. The receptors stem from a person between 18 and 60 years old who received the Ad26.COV2.S COVID-19 vaccine or a placebo. CDR3s include the opening cysteine and the closing phenylalanine or tryptophan. A D gene is named only where the DNA matches it firmly. Clone size appears in some rows only: once, few, many, or a class for an expanded clone.

size	V	D	J	CDR3	DNA
few	TRBV6-5	TRBD1	TRBJ1-2	CASSYSRDSTNYGYTF	TGTGCCAGCAGTTACTCGAGGGACAGCACTAACTATGGCTACACCTTC
-	TRBV7-9	-	TRBJ2-7	CASSARTGSYEQYF	TGTGCCAGCAGCGCAAGGACGGGCTCCTACGAGCAGTACTTC
-	TRBV9	-	TRBJ2-3	CASSVDLSTDTQYF	TGTGCCAGCAGCGTAGATCTCTCCACAGATACGCAGTATTTT
-	TRBV5-1	TRBD2	TRBJ2-1	CASIWTSGSSYNEQFF	TGCGCCAGCATTTGGACTAGCGGGAGCTCCTACAATGAGCAGTTCTTC
-	TRBV3-1/TRBV3-2	-	TRBJ2-1	CASSQLAANEQFF	TGTGCCAGCAGTCAACTAGCAGCCAATGAGCAGTTCTTC
medium-sized	TRBV6-1	-	TRBJ2-7	CASSEVLADYEQYF	TGTGCCAGCAGTGAAGTCCTAGCAGACTACGAGCAGTACTTC
-	TRBV5-1	-	TRBJ2-3	CASSLDAGRRTDTQYF	TGCGCCAGCAGCTTGGACGCGGGGAGGCGCACAGATACGCAGTATTTT
-	TRBV7-2	-	TRBJ1-5	CASSLVPEYQPQHF	TGTGCCAGCAGCTTAGTGCCAGAATATCAGCCCCAGCATTTT
-	TRBV7-9	TRBD2	TRBJ2-1	CASSLAQVASGDHSEQFF	TGTGCCAGCAGCTTAGCGCAGGTAGCTAGCGGAGACCATAGTGAGCAGTTCTTC
few	TRBV6-2/TRBV6-3	-	TRBJ1-5	CASSYSPWGGTDNQPQHF	TGTGCCAGCAGTTACTCCCCGTGGGGAGGAACAGACAATCAGCCCCAGCATTTT
-	TRBV9	-	TRBJ2-3	CASSVAVTDTQYF	TGTGCCAGCAGCGTAGCGGTCACAGATACGCAGTATTTT
-	TRBV6-2/TRBV6-3	TRBD1	TRBJ2-4	CASSYWDRGKNIQYF	TGTGCCAGCAGTTACTGGGACAGGGGGAAAAACATTCAGTACTTC
-	TRBV7-9	-	TRBJ1-4	CATHSGRLDRTNEKLFF	TGTGCCACCCACTCAGGGCGCTTGGATAGAACTAATGAAAAACTGTTTTTT
-	TRBV19	-	TRBJ2-7	CASSMGGQTYEQYF	TGTGCCAGTAGTATGGGGGGCCAGACCTACGAGCAGTACTTC
-	TRBV9	TRBD2	TRBJ2-3	CASSSLSGVGTDTQYF	TGTGCCAGCAGCTCCCTTAGCGGGGTAGGCACAGATACGCAGTATTTT
-	TRBV7-2	TRBD2	TRBJ2-1	CASDQAGVNYEQFF	TGTGCCAGCGATCAGGCGGGAGTTAACTATGAGCAGTTCTTC
-	TRBV5-1	-	TRBJ2-5	CASSPRGSQETQYF	TGCGCCAGCAGCCCCCGGGGGTCCCAAGAGACCCAGTACTTC
-	TRBV12-2	-	TRBJ2-1	CASRLVESRPSSYNEQFF	TGTGCAAGTCGCTTAGTTGAATCCAGACCAAGCTCCTACAATGAGCAGTTCTTC
-	TRBV28	-	TRBJ2-1	CASSLGQTPYNEQFF	TGTGCCAGCAGTTTAGGGCAGACCCCATACAATGAGCAGTTCTTC
-	TRBV28	-	TRBJ1-3	CASRGQGKHSGNTIYF	TGTGCCAGCAGGGGCCAGGGGAAACACTCTGGAAACACCATATATTTT
-	TRBV21-1	-	TRBJ2-5	CASSKGRHRVWETQYF	TGTGCCAGCAGCAAAGGGAGACACAGGGTCTGGGAGACCCAGTACTTC
-	TRBV3-1/TRBV3-2	-	TRBJ1-4	CASSQAFLREKLFF	TGTGCCAGCAGCCAAGCGTTTTTGCGTGAAAAACTGTTTTTT
-	TRBV7-8	-	TRBJ2-3	CASSFLGGTTDTQYF	TGTGCCAGCAGCTTCCTCGGGGGTACCACAGATACGCAGTATTTT
-	TRBV13	-	TRBJ2-3	CASSLETGGTDTQYF	TGTGCCAGCAGCTTAGAGACGGGGGGCACAGATACGCAGTATTTT
-	TRBV19	TRBD1	TRBJ1-6	CASSDSGQGNSPLHF	TGTGCCAGTAGTGATTCGGGACAGGGGAATTCACCCCTCCACTTT
-	TRBV14	-	TRBJ1-1	CASSQSFLQAFF	TGTGCCAGCAGCCAATCCTTCCTCCAAGCTTTCTTT
-	TRBV24-1	TRBD1	TRBJ1-1	CATSDAGTGTNTEAFF	TGTGCCACCAGTGACGCCGGGACAGGGACGAACACTGAAGCTTTCTTT
-	TRBV28	TRBD2	TRBJ2-1	CASSLWTSGNNEQFF	TGTGCCAGCAGTTTATGGACTAGCGGAAACAATGAGCAGTTCTTC
-	TRBV7-2	-	TRBJ1-1	CASSPQTVEAFF	TGTGCCAGCAGCCCCCAGACGGTCGAAGCTTTCTTT
-	TRBV9	-	TRBJ1-1	CASSEDPGGAEAFF	TGTGCCAGCAGCGAGGATCCGGGAGGGGCTGAAGCTTTCTTT
-	TRBV7-3	-	TRBJ1-5	CASSLREGPPNQPQHF	TGTGCCAGCAGCTTAAGGGAGGGTCCTCCCAATCAGCCCCAGCATTTT
-	TRBV4-1	-	TRBJ2-2	CASSQDLETGELFF	TGCGCCAGCAGCCAAGACTTGGAGACCGGGGAGCTGTTTTTT
once	TRBV27	-	TRBJ1-5	CASSLRQNQPQHF	TGTGCCAGCAGTTTGAGGCAGAATCAGCCCCAGCATTTT
once	TRBV30	-	TRBJ2-3	CAWSVRLTDTQYF	TGTGCCTGGAGTGTTCGGCTCACAGATACGCAGTATTTT
-	TRBV7-2	-	TRBJ1-3	CASSVNRDGSGNTIYF	TGTGCCAGCAGCGTCAACCGGGACGGCTCTGGAAACACCATATATTTT
-	TRBV24-1	-	TRBJ2-3	CATALRRHPDTQYF	TGTGCCACCGCCCTAAGAAGACACCCAGATACGCAGTATTTT
-	TRBV5-6	TRBD1	TRBJ1-4	CASNRQGALNEKLFF	TGTGCCAGCAATAGACAGGGGGCGCTTAATGAAAAACTGTTTTTT
-	TRBV23-1	TRBD2	TRBJ2-5	CASGSPTGGLAGGSGETQYF	TGCGCCAGCGGCAGTCCGACAGGCGGACTAGCGGGAGGGAGCGGGGAGACCCAGTACTTC
-	TRBV20-1	-	TRBJ2-7	CSAMTADEQYF	TGCAGTGCCATGACAGCTGATGAGCAGTACTTC
-	TRBV5-1	TRBD1	TRBJ1-1	CASSLETGRTEAFF	TGCGCCAGCAGCTTGGAGACAGGGCGTACTGAAGCTTTCTTT
-	TRBV10-1	-	TRBJ2-4	CASSDGGYKNIQYF	TGCGCCAGCAGTGATGGGGGCTACAAAAACATTCAGTACTTC
-	TRBV9	-	TRBJ2-7	CASSVGGSSYEQYF	TGTGCCAGCAGCGTAGGTGGCAGTTCCTACGAGCAGTACTTC
-	TRBV7-2	TRBD2	TRBJ2-7	CASRPLLAGNEQYF	TGTGCCAGCAGACCCCTGCTAGCGGGTAACGAGCAGTACTTC
-	TRBV19	-	TRBJ1-1	CASSIEYFNTEAFF	TGTGCCAGTAGTATTGAATACTTTAACACTGAAGCTTTCTTT
-	TRBV7-9	-	TRBJ1-6	CASTTGRDSPLHF	TGTGCCAGCACCACGGGAAGAGATTCACCCCTCCACTTT
-	TRBV5-1	-	TRBJ2-1	CASSLEGDSYNEQFF	TGCGCCAGCAGCTTGGAGGGGGACTCCTACAATGAGCAGTTCTTC
-	TRBV6-1	-	TRBJ1-3	CASSESRESGNTIYF	TGTGCCAGCAGTGAATCAAGAGAGTCTGGAAACACCATATATTTT
once	TRBV28	TRBD2	TRBJ2-2	CASSFSDGRGTGELFF	TGTGCCAGCAGTTTCTCGGACGGGCGGGGGACCGGGGAGCTGTTTTTT
once	TRBV9	TRBD1	TRBJ1-4	CASSDGTGGRTNEKLFF	TGTGCCAGCAGCGATGGGACAGGGGGACGGACTAATGAAAAACTGTTTTTT
few	TRBV30	-	TRBJ1-4	CAWSVALNEKLFF	TGTGCCTGGAGTGTAGCCCTTAATGAAAAACTGTTTTTT